These T cell receptor beta chains were read from a single sample in a study of metastatic and nonmetastatic thyroid tumors. TCRdb re-analyzed the PCR reads through MiXCR. The sample yields 75,000 to 95,000 clones, about 13% seen once. Sequenced sample: blood. These receptor sequences come from a female donor with papillary thyroid cancer or a benign thyroid nodule (not recorded which). Some clones in this sample may be carry-over from other donors' samples. The CDR3 runs from the conserved cysteine through the conserved F or W. Fields, in order: V gene, clone size, D gene, J gene, CDR3 DNA, CDR3 protein. A D gene is named only where the DNA matches it firmly. The listing skips clone size in some rows; elsewhere it reads once, few, many or a size class.

>TRBV7-8|many|NA|TRBJ2-1
TGTGCCAGCAGCTTGGGAGGGGGCGTATCGAGGTTCTTC
CASSLGGGVSRFF
>TRBV2|many|NA|TRBJ2-1
TGTGCCAGCAGTGAATCCGGAGGGAACCCCAACTACAATGAGCAGTTCTTC
CASSESGGNPNYNEQFF
>TRBV27|many|NA|TRBJ2-1
TGTGCCAGCAGTTTATCTTACAACAATGAGCAGTTCTTC
CASSLSYNNEQFF
>TRBV27|NA|NA|TRBJ2-1
TGTGCCAGCAGCCCGTTTAGCATACCCTCCTACAATGAGCAGTTCTTC
CASSPFSIPSYNEQFF
>TRBV9|once|NA|TRBJ2-1
TGTGCCAGCAGCGTAAGTGGAGGGGTGCTCACCGGGTACGGTGAGCATTTCTTC
CASSVSGGVLTGYGEHFF
>TRBV28|many|NA|TRBJ2-7
TGTGCCAGCAGTTTAGGCGAGGGCGAGCAGTACTTC
CASSLGEGEQYF
>TRBV12-3/TRBV12-4|many|NA|TRBJ2-5
TGTGCCAGCAGTACGACCGGGACGGGGTGGACCCAGTACTTC
CASSTTGTGWTQYF
>TRBV19|many|NA|TRBJ2-1
TGTGCCAGTAGTATTGCGGGCGAGCAGTTCTTC
CASSIAGEQFF
>TRBV20-1|many|NA|TRBJ2-3
TGCAGTGCTAAGCAGGGTGGAGGGATCACAGATACGCAGTATTTT
CSAKQGGGITDTQYF
>TRBV7-2|many|NA|TRBJ2-5
TGTGCCAGCAGCTTAGAGATTAGCGTACATCAAGAGACCCAGTACTTC
CASSLEISVHQETQYF
>TRBV2|many|NA|TRBJ2-1
TGTGCCAGCAGTGAGGGTTACAATGAGCAGTTCTTC
CASSEGYNEQFF
>TRBV7-6|many|TRBD1|TRBJ2-3
TGTGCCAGCAGCTCCTTAACAGGGGCCACAGATACGCAGTATTTT
CASSSLTGATDTQYF
>TRBV6-6|many|NA|TRBJ1-1
TGTGCCAGCAGTTACAATATCGGTATTGGAGGCACCCACACTGAAGCTTTCTTT
CASSYNIGIGGTHTEAFF
>TRBV28|many|NA|TRBJ1-1
TGTGCCAGCAGCTTACCTAAGAACACTGAAGCTTTCTTT
CASSLPKNTEAFF
>TRBV7-9|many|NA|TRBJ2-1
TGTGCCAGCAGCCCCGGGGCGGGGCAGGGAGAGCAGTTCTTC
CASSPGAGQGEQFF
>TRBV4-1|NA|NA|TRBJ1-2
TGCGCCAACAACCCCCCCGGCGGGCACTATGGCTACACCTTC
CANNPPGGHYGYTF
>TRBV5-1|many|NA|TRBJ2-5
TGCGCCAGCAGCTTGGAAGGGGAGACCCAGTACTTC
CASSLEGETQYF
>TRBV6-1|many|TRBD1|TRBJ1-4
TGTGCCAGCAGTTCCCAGGGGGCAGTGGGTGAAAAACTGTTTTTT
CASSSQGAVGEKLFF
>TRBV11-3|many|TRBD1|TRBJ2-7
TGTGCCAGCAGCTTAGAGTGGCAGGGGGCTTTTCCCGAGCAGTACTTC
CASSLEWQGAFPEQYF
>TRBV6-2/TRBV6-3|many|TRBD1|TRBJ2-3
TGTGCCAGCATCAGCGGGACAGGGGATTCAGATACGCAGTATTTT
CASISGTGDSDTQYF
>TRBV9|many|NA|TRBJ2-1
TGTGCCAGCAGCGTAGGGGGGAGGCTCCCAAAGTCGGACAATGAGCAGTTCTTC
CASSVGGRLPKSDNEQFF
>TRBV28|NA|NA|TRBJ2-2
TGTGTCTCCTCAAGGGGGCAGGGCGGGGATCTGTTTTTT
CVSSRGQGGDLFF
>TRBV28|many|TRBD2|TRBJ2-7
TGTGCCAGCCGAACGGGGGGGGGTCTAGGCGAGCAGTACTTC
CASRTGGGLGEQYF
>TRBV6-2/TRBV6-3|few|TRBD2|TRBJ2-1
TGTGCCAGCGGACTGGGACTAGCGGGGGACAATGAGCAGTTCTTC
CASGLGLAGDNEQFF